This T cell receptor beta chain originates from a study of glioma-infiltrating T cells after dendritic cell vaccination. For the study at large: Patients had newly diagnosed or recurrent glioblastoma and received dendritic cell vaccines.

Time point: after dendritic cell vaccination, including at tumor progression/relapse. Isocitrate dehydrogenase mutation was absent in all glioblastoma patients. Method: immunoSEQ multiplex PCR; TCRdb's copy keeps in-frame clones and lacks some. This sample has 100,000 or so clones, with around 87% found just once. The germline V gene encodes CDR1 SGHRS and CDR2 YFSETQ. The CDR3 loop spans 12 amino acids. With V trimmed by 7 bases and J by 1 base, 0 bases remained unmatched. The sequence came from a human donor with glioblastoma. Sequences were derived from blood, sampled after dendritic cell vaccination. V is TRBV5-1 and J is TRBJ1-1, with 8 positions matching TRBD1. The CDR3 is CASGTGNTEAFF. CDR3 in DNA: TGCGCCAGCGGGACAGGGAACACTGAAGCTTTCTTT.